This is a list of T cell receptor beta chains from one sample in a study of blood T cell repertoires in COVID-19. Assay used: immunoSEQ multiplex PCR; TCRdb lists only in-frame clones, some missing. The repertoire holds fewer than 200,000 clones, with roughly 83% as singletons. The specimen sequenced was peripheral blood. The receptors were sampled from a human donor in a cohort sampled during active COVID-19. The CDR3 runs from the conserved cysteine through the conserved F or W. The D gene is left open where the match is weak. Size is stated for part of the rows, as once, few or many counts, or as a class when the clone is expanded.

TRBJ2-3 . TRBV19 . CASSSLGAPTDTQYF TGTGCCAGTAGTTCCTTGGGGGCCCCCACAGATACGCAGTATTTT
TRBJ2-1 . TRBV7-2 . CASSKLPGEWPYNEQFF TGTGCCAGCAGTAAACTGCCGGGGGAATGGCCCTACAATGAGCAGTTCTTC
TRBJ2-7 . TRBV29-1 . CSVVGQKHEQYF TGCAGCGTTGTCGGACAGAAACACGAGCAGTACTTC
TRBJ2-7 TRBD1 TRBV18 . CASRDAGQGYEQYF TGTGCCAGTCGGGACGCGGGACAGGGCTACGAGCAGTACTTC
TRBJ1-4 . TRBV4-1 . CASSQPEVGEKLFF TGCGCCAGCAGCCAACCCGAGGTAGGCGAAAAACTGTTTTTT
TRBJ1-3 . TRBV2 . CASAGSGNTIYF TGTGCCAGCGCAGGGTCTGGAAACACCATATATTTT
TRBJ1-1 TRBD1 TRBV14 . CASSQDQGAAEAFF TGTGCCAGCAGCCAAGACCAGGGGGCCGCTGAAGCTTTCTTT
TRBJ2-7 . TRBV6-5 . CASSYRTDYEQYF TGTGCCAGCAGTTACCGGACAGACTACGAGCAGTACTTC
TRBJ2-5 TRBD2 TRBV6-5 . CASGTGGMETQYF TGTGCCAGCGGGACGGGAGGAATGGAGACCCAGTACTTC
TRBJ2-1 . TRBV15 . CATSTSGVSEQFF TGTGCCACCAGCACTTCAGGGGTGAGTGAGCAGTTCTTC
TRBJ2-7 . TRBV5-4 . CASSLRDNFYEQYF TGTGCCAGCAGCTTGCGGGACAACTTTTACGAGCAGTACTTC
TRBJ2-1 TRBD2 TRBV27 . CASSFSSGGRNEQFF TGTGCCAGCAGTTTCTCGAGCGGGGGTCGCAATGAGCAGTTCTTC
TRBJ1-2 . TRBV7-2 . CASSLGIDSTVYGYTF TGTGCCAGCAGCTTAGGGATAGACAGCACCGTCTATGGCTACACCTTC
TRBJ1-1 . TRBV10-3 once CAISESTGTLNTEAFF TGTGCCATCAGTGAGTCGACCGGGACACTGAACACTGAAGCTTTCTTT
TRBJ1-1 TRBD1 TRBV27 . CASSRTGGNTEAFF TGTGCCAGCAGTAGGACAGGGGGAAACACTGAAGCTTTCTTT
TRBJ2-1 TRBD1 TRBV11-3 . CASSIQGADEQFF TGTGCCAGCAGCATACAGGGGGCGGATGAGCAGTTCTTC
TRBJ2-6 . TRBV14 few CASSPYRAGANVLTF TGTGCCAGCAGCCCCTACAGGGCTGGGGCCAACGTCCTGACTTTC
TRBJ2-1 TRBD1 TRBV6-5 . CASSYSQGGNEQFF TGTGCCAGCAGTTACTCACAGGGGGGAAATGAGCAGTTCTTC
TRBJ2-7 TRBD1 TRBV7-6 . CASSPNSGQLLEQYF TGTGCCAGCAGCCCGAATTCGGGACAGTTACTCGAGCAGTACTTC
TRBJ2-5 . TRBV18 . CASSLEETQYF TGTGCCAGCTCACTCGAAGAGACCCAGTACTTC
TRBJ2-7 TRBD1 TRBV5-4 . CASSNPTGVEQYF TGTGCCAGCAGCAACCCGACAGGGGTCGAGCAGTACTTC
TRBJ2-3 TRBD2 TRBV14 . CASSPRQREASTDTQYF TGTGCCAGCAGCCCCCGCCAGCGGGAGGCCAGCACAGATACGCAGTATTTT
TRBJ1-5 . TRBV18 . CASSPTTGRSQPQHF TGTGCCAGCTCACCTACGACAGGAAGGTCACAGCCCCAGCATTTT
TRBJ1-1 . TRBV11-2 . CASSPRSGAFF TGTGCCAGCAGCCCCAGGTCTGGGGCTTTCTTT
TRBJ1-1 TRBD1 TRBV6-5 . CASNRDRGSNTEAFF TGTGCCAGCAATCGGGACAGGGGATCTAACACTGAAGCTTTCTTT
TRBJ2-7 . TRBV6-2/TRBV6-3 . CASSYLYEQYF TGTGCCAGCAGTTACCTCTACGAGCAGTACTTC
TRBJ2-5 . TRBV27 . CASSLAGPQETQYF TGTGCCAGCAGTTTAGCGGGACCGCAAGAGACCCAGTACTTC
TRBJ1-5 . TRBV7-9 . CASSLQNNQPQHF TGTGCCAGCAGCTTACAGAACAATCAGCCCCAGCATTTT
TRBJ2-6 . TRBV6-5 many CACTKDGSGANVLTF TGTGCCTGTACTAAGGATGGCTCTGGGGCCAACGTCCTGACTTTC
TRBJ2-1 . TRBV11-3 . CASSTSSYNEQFF TGTGCCAGCAGCACTAGCTCCTACAATGAGCAGTTCTTC
TRBJ1-1 . TRBV2 . CASEQDTEAFF TGTGCCAGCGAGCAGGACACTGAAGCTTTCTTT
TRBJ2-3 . TRBV2 . CASGLGGLTITQGADTQYF TGTGCCAGCGGATTAGGGGGACTCACAATTACTCAGGGGGCAGATACGCAGTATTTT
TRBJ2-7 . TRBV27 . CASSDISGYGEQYF TGTGCCAGCAGCGACATATCAGGGTACGGAGAGCAGTACTTC
TRBJ1-1 TRBD1 TRBV27 . CASSLGQANTEAFF TGTGCCAGCAGTTTAGGACAGGCGAACACTGAAGCTTTCTTT
TRBJ1-2 TRBD1 TRBV5-4 . CASSLGDRGFSGYTF TGTGCCAGCAGCTTGGGGGACAGGGGGTTCTCGGGCTACACCTTC
TRBJ2-7 TRBD2 TRBV27 . CASSLSDGGTYEQYF TGTGCCAGCAGTTTATCGGACGGGGGGACCTACGAGCAGTACTTC
TRBJ2-7 TRBD2 TRBV9 . CASSAGLASNYEQYF TGTGCCAGCAGCGCGGGACTAGCGAGTAACTACGAGCAGTACTTC
TRBJ1-2 TRBD1 TRBV5-1 few CASSLGDRTYGYTF TGCGCCAGCAGCTTGGGGGACAGGACCTATGGCTACACCTTC
TRBJ2-1 TRBD2 TRBV27 once CASSLGRAYNEQFF TGTGCCAGCAGTTTAGGGAGGGCCTACAATGAGCAGTTCTTC
TRBJ1-2 TRBD1 TRBV5-4 once CASSPPGQGFFGYTF TGTGCCAGCAGTCCACCGGGACAGGGTTTTTTTGGCTACACCTTC
TRBJ1-5 . TRBV6-5 . CASSYGQGGNQPQHF TGTGCCAGCAGTTACGGGCAGGGCGGCAATCAGCCCCAGCATTTT
TRBJ1-4 TRBD1 TRBV7-2 . CASSLTRGLDNEKLFF TGTGCCAGCAGCCTCACCAGGGGGCTAGATAATGAAAAACTGTTTTTT
TRBJ1-1 . TRBV6-2/TRBV6-3 . CASSYPQGVNTEAFF TGTGCCAGCAGTTACCCACAAGGGGTGAACACTGAAGCTTTCTTT
TRBJ2-3 . TRBV5-1 . CASSQNTDTQYF TGCGCCAGCAGCCAGAACACAGATACGCAGTATTTT
TRBJ2-6 . TRBV27 . CASGRELGTGANVLTF TGTGCCAGCGGCCGGGAGCTGGGCACTGGGGCCAACGTCCTGACTTTC
TRBJ1-2 . TRBV10-3 . CATFDGRGYGYTF TGTGCCACCTTCGACGGGAGGGGATATGGCTACACCTTC
TRBJ2-7 . TRBV7-3 few CASSLNGAGEQYF TGTGCCAGCAGCTTAAATGGGGCAGGGGAGCAGTACTTC
TRBJ1-6 TRBD1 TRBV25-1 . CASGGTGRVSPLHF TGTGCCAGCGGGGGGACAGGGAGGGTTTCACCCCTCCACTTT
TRBJ1-3 . TRBV9 . CASSVVSGGTGNTIYF TGTGCCAGCAGCGTAGTTTCGGGGGGGACTGGAAACACCATATATTTT
TRBJ1-2 TRBD1 TRBV10-2 . CATEGARGYGYTF TGCGCCACCGAGGGGGCGCGGGGCTATGGCTACACCTTC
TRBJ2-7 . TRBV5-4 . CASSLVGVVEDEQYF TGTGCCAGCAGCTTGGTTGGAGTGGTTGAAGACGAGCAGTACTTC
TRBJ1-4 TRBD1 TRBV7-2 . CASRIGTGGFEKLFF TGTGCCAGCAGAATCGGGACAGGGGGTTTTGAAAAACTGTTTTTT
TRBJ2-2 TRBD2 TRBV7-7 . CASSYRASGSYTGELFF TGTGCTAGCAGCTACCGGGCTAGCGGGTCTTACACCGGGGAGCTGTTTTTT
TRBJ1-1 . TRBV6-1 . CASSEGQGGLQSEAFF TGTGCCAGCAGTGAAGGGCAGGGTGGTCTTCAGTCTGAAGCTTTCTTT
TRBJ2-7 TRBD1 TRBV10-3 . CAIRRDRGEQYF TGTGCCATCAGACGCGACAGGGGCGAGCAGTACTTC
TRBJ1-6 . TRBV7-9 few CASSLDGRRDSPLHF TGTGCCAGCAGCTTAGATGGCAGACGGGATTCACCCCTCCACTTT
TRBJ1-1 . TRBV15 few CATSSDRVAGVAFF TGTGCCACCAGCAGTGATCGGGTCGCAGGGGTGGCTTTCTTT
TRBJ2-7 TRBD1 TRBV3-1/TRBV3-2 . CASSRTGGEQYF TGTGCCAGCAGTCGGACAGGGGGCGAGCAGTACTTC